Below are 9 T cell receptor beta chains sequenced from a single sample in a study of cytomegalovirus exposure and HLA in healthy donors. Primers: 60 Vbeta forward and 13 Jbeta reverse. Libraries were prepared by immunoSEQ multiplex PCR; TCRdb keeps only in-frame clonotypes and omits some of them. The sample shows around 190,000 clones, roughly 86% of them seen only once. The sample consisted of PBMCs. The source of these receptors is a woman under 30 in good health and CMV-seronegative.

CDR3 protein: CASSPRVQGFFWNEQFF. CDR3 nucleotide sequence: TGTGCCAGCTCACCACGAGTCCAGGGCTTTTTCTGGAATGAGCAGTTCTTC. The chain carries TRBV18 and TRBJ2-1; a possible D gene is TRBD1 (5 bases). With 1 base removed from V and 7 bases from J, the gap between germline ends came to 20 bases. This CDR3 spans 17 amino acids. CDR1 KGHSH and CDR2 LQKENI come from the germline V gene.

This rearrangement joins TRBV13 to TRBJ2-7, with 9 bases aligning to TRBD1. This CDR3 spans 15 amino acids. CDR1 and CDR2 from the germline V gene are PRHDT and FYEKMQ (reference sequence). V lost 4 bases and J lost 1; bases outside the gene matches: 5. The CDR3 loop reads CASSSQGQGSYEQYF. CDR3 DNA: TGTGCCAGCAGCTCCCAGGGACAGGGATCCTACGAGCAGTACTTC.

The V gene is TRBV11-3, the J gene TRBJ2-5; TRBD2 might be the D (6 bases). V was pared by 4 bases and J by 2 bases, with 14 bases between. Germline V gene sequence: CDR1 SGHNT, CDR2 YENEEA. The length of the CDR3 is 15 residues. The DNA of the CDR3 is TGTGCCAGCAGCTCCCAGTCGGACTATCAAGAGACCCAGTACTTC. Translating it yields CASSSQSDYQETQYF.

The chain employs TRBV4-2 and TRBJ2-5, with D possibly matching TRBD2 (6 bases). The CDR3 covers 15 residues. V lost 0 bases and J 13 bases, leaving 21 bases between the germline ends. The V gene's germline CDR1 is LGHNA and CDR2 YNFKEQ. The CDR3 region is CASSQDWGVLNPSYF. The CDR3 bases are TGTGCCAGCAGCCAAGATTGGGGGGTCCTCAATCCATCGTACTTC.

Concerning this clone itself: One end of the junction varies from germline; a read error may be responsible. The V gene is TRBV30, the J gene TRBJ2-5; 14 nucleotides agree with TRBD2. There are 16 residues in the CDR3. Germline V gene sequence: CDR1 GTSNPN, CDR2 SVGIG (reference sequence). The CDR3 DNA follows: TGTGCCTGGAGTGGGACTAGCGGGGGGTTCCAAGAGGCCCAGTACTTC. It codes for CAWSGTSGGFQEAQYF.

The V gene is TRBV10-1, the J gene TRBJ2-3; a possible D gene is TRBD2 (5 bases). The length of the CDR3 is 14 residues. Looked up from germline, CDR1 is WNHNN and CDR2 is SYGVQD (reference sequence). The V end was cut by 0 bases, the J end by 2 bases, with 6 bases between. The CDR3 region is CASSESRVTDTQYF. DNA for the CDR3: TGCGCCAGCAGTGAGTCGAGGGTCACAGATACGCAGTATTTT.

Notes on this clone: The germline gene is not matched at one end of the junction; a read error may be the cause. The V and J genes are TRBV9 and TRBJ2-1; 8 bases map to TRBD2. The CDR3 is made up of 12 amino acids. Per germline, CDR1 SGDLS and CDR2 YYNGEE. CDR3 DNA: TGTGCCAGCAGCCCCATAGCGGGGTACAAGATCTTC. Amino acid sequence: CASSPIAGYKIF.

The J gene is TRBJ2-5, the V gene TRBV7-6, with D uncertain. This CDR3 comprises 13 residues. V was shortened by 4 bases and J by 4 bases, with 10 bases between the two germline ends. Germline lookup yields CDR1 SGHVS and CDR2 FNYEAQ. The CDR3, as DNA: TGTGCCAGCAGCTCACACCGATTAGAGACCCAGTACTTC. Translating gives CASSSHRLETQYF.

V gene TRBV15 combines with J gene TRBJ1-5, with D perhaps matching TRBD1 (5 bases). V was pared by 9 bases and J by 9 bases, with 15 bases between. The CDR3 is 12 residues long. The V gene's germline CDR1 is LNHNV and CDR2 YYDKDF (reference sequence). DNA of the CDR3: TGTGCCACGGGCCCGGACATCGGGCCCCAGCATTTT. This translates into CATGPDIGPQHF.